This entry features one TCR beta chain sequence. The clone's antigen remains unknown. The sample holds no much larger clone one base away, and base qualities are not on file. This specimen belongs to a study of blood T cells in healthy people across ages (dated by TCRdb to between 2014 and 2016). Context from the whole study: In model experiments, roughly one uniquely barcoded TCR beta cDNA molecule per two T cells was captured by template switching. To track age-related changes in TCR beta repertoire diversity, the study relied on deep sequencing normalized with unique cDNA molecular identifiers. Donors were grouped into four age groups: young (average 16 years), middle-aged (39), aged (around 60) and long-lived (over 80). To avoid experimental bias, donors of different ages were randomly spread across the sequencing lanes. For two donors (one aged 18 to 30 and one aged 80 or older), the study analyzed two additional independent replicas of 1 million unique cDNA reads from the same blood draw.

V and J are truncated by 1 base and 1 base respectively, leaving an intervening sequence of 13 bases. The CDR3 sequence holds 16 residues, the cysteine and phenylalanine included. This entry keeps only the CDR3 DNA: 48 bases, framed from base 1. Reading the germline V gene (reference sequence) gives CDR1 SEHNR and CDR2 FQNEAQ. General study outcomes and caveats: Conclusive comparison of naive and antigen-experienced compartments was prevented by the profiling of bulk unsorted PBMCs. Compared with the aged group, more naive CD4+ T cells, fewer expanded clones and increased TCR diversity were shown by the long-lived group, suggesting age selection. Because the CMV infection status of the donors was unknown, age-related changes in expanded clonotypes may potentially have been confounded. Estimates of total diversity based on one million sequenced T cells were considered lower bounds and underestimates. As age increased, observed TCR beta diversity per million T cells dropped in a roughly linear way, and a significant reduction was already evident by age 40. A strong correlation was found between observed TCR beta diversity and the percentage of naive T cells measured by flow cytometry.

Library preparation employed 5' RACE. This sample was sequenced with an Illumina HiSeq 2500. A second PCR of about 6 to 12 cycles was run with a J-beta primer mix and a sample-barcoded 5' primer. A template-switch 5' adaptor carrying 12 random nucleotides introduced a unique molecular identifier onto each TCR beta cDNA molecule. Each sample yielded at least 3 million CDR3-containing paired-end reads. The Mint cDNA synthesis kit, primed by a TRBC-specific oligonucleotide, was used to synthesize first-strand cDNA from all RNA. After uracil-DNA glycosylase treatment, a first 18-cycle PCR used universal primers M1SS and BC2_uni_R on all cDNA. The source study handled its data this way. Normalization of each sample was performed by random selection of 1 million high-quality reads, each carrying a distinct molecular identifier. Instead of being binned into consensus sequences, reads that shared molecular identifiers were thrown out. MiTCR, run with a Q25 quality threshold and the strictest error-elimination algorithm, handled CDR3 identification, clonotype clustering and error correction. A nonparametric unseen species model with Euler transformation was used to estimate a lower bound on total TCR beta diversity. TCRdb passed the public sequencing reads through fastp at Q25 and MiXCR, retaining productive beta sequences. Under each unique CDR3 protein, matching rows form one entry showing the most common genes and DNA. V and J calls and clone size were set by TCRdb, not the authors. The sample table shows 550,000 to 800,000 distinct CDR3 sequences, and over 20% are seen once. Roughly 3.4% of the sample belongs to the ten largest clones.

Systemically healthy Caucasian individuals from Russia, around 38 in total and aged about 6 to 95 years, were included as donors. Approximately 9.3 milliliters of peripheral blood were collected from each donor into EDTA-treated Vacutainer tubes. PBMCs were isolated by Ficoll-Paque density-gradient centrifugation, with at least 6 million obtained per sample. Total RNA, at least 6 micrograms per sample, was extracted from PBMCs with Trizol reagent. For every donor, an aliquot of PBMCs went through flow cytometry to measure the percentages of naive CD45RAhigh/CD27high T cells. Sequenced material: blood. This receptor was obtained from a man between 65 and 85 years old in good health. Recombination linked TRBV7-9 to TRBJ2-5, with the identity of the D gene unclear. The CDR3 region has the sequence CASSLVMFLPQETQYF. The DNA is TGTGCCAGCAGCTTAGTGATGTTTCTTCCCCAAGAGACCCAGTACTTC.